This T cell receptor beta chain appears in the sequencing data of a study of T-cell reconstitution after alpha-beta-depleted transplantation in children. About this clonotype itself: Its target is unknown.

Whole-study results and caveats: Reported findings indicate that, about two months after transplant, alpha-beta T cells came from several hundred expanded clones, which were derived from non-depleted graft cells. Diversity and T-cell counts at one year after transplant derived mostly from new T cells.

Unique molecular identifiers were incorporated into the prepared TCRbeta library. MiXCR, applied by TCRdb to the PCR reads, yields one record per CDR3 protein. Found here are about 580,000 distinct CDR3 sequences, 23% of them singletons; the top ten hold 12% to 15%. Sample: PBMCs, mostly from graft donor cells, taken 360 days after TCRalphabeta/CD19-depleted stem cell transplant. This clonotype originated in a boy in the first two years of life who had a stem cell transplant for acute myeloid leukemia, so the T cells may come from the graft donor.

The CDR3 protein is CAWSPRARTADTQYF. Written as DNA, the CDR3 is TGTGCCTGGAGCCCTCGAGCGAGGACGGCAGATACGCAGTATTTT. V and J are TRBV30 and TRBJ2-3; no reliable D call. Germline CDR1 reads GTSNPN; CDR2 reads SVGIG (reference sequence). V was pared by 3 bases and J by 4 bases, with 17 bases between. The CDR3 is 15 residues long.